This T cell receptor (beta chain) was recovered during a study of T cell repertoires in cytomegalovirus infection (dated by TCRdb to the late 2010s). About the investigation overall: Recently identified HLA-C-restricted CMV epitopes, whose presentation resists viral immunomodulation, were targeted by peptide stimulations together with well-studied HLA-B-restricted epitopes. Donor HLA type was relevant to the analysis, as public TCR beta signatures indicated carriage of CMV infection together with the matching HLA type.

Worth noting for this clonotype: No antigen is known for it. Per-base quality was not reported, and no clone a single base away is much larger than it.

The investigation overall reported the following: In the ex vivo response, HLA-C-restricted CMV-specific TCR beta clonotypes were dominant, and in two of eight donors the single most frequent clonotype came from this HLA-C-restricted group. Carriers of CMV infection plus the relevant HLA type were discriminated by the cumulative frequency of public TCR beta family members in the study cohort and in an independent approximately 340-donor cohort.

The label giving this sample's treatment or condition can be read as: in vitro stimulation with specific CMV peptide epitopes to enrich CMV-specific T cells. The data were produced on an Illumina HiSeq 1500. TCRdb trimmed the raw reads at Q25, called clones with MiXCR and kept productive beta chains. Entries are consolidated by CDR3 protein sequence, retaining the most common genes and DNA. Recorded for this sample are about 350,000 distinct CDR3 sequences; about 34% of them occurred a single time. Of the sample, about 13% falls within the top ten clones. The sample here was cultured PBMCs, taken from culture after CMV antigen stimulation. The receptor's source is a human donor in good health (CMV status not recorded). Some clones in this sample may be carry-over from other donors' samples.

The DNA sequence follows: TGTGCCAGCGGTAGCGGGAGTGCAACTAGCACAGATACGCAGTATTTT. The encoded protein is CASGSGSATSTDTQYF. This sequence uses TRBV9 and TRBJ2-3; TRBD2 lines up with 9 middle nucleotides. From the cysteine up to the phenylalanine, the CDR3 has a length of 16 residues. Kept here is only the CDR3 DNA, which spans 48 bases and is read in frame from base 1. After removal of 7 bases from V and 0 bases from J, the junction retains 9 bases not matched to a gene. CDR1 and CDR2 were assigned from the germline V gene as SGDLS and YYNGEE.